The clone carrying this T cell receptor beta chain was seen a single time. The sample comes from a study of control samples from healthy donors and cancer patients. Sequenced by immunoSEQ multiplex PCR; TCRdb stores in-frame clones only, minus some. The data contain roughly 59,000 clones, about 92% of them singletons. This CDR3 contains 15 residues. Germline trimming cut 3 bases from V and 4 bases from J; bases unmatched to any gene: 6. The germline CDR1 and CDR2 sequences are SGHRS and YFSETQ. The chain combines TRBV5-1 with TRBJ2-1; 8 bases are a match to TRBD1. The receptor was isolated from a man aged 40-49 years with colorectal cancer. Sequenced: PBMCs. CDR3 residues: CASSWGDRSYNEQFF. The CDR3 DNA reads as TGCGCCAGCAGCTGGGGGGACAGGTCGTACAATGAGCAGTTCTTC. The whole variable domain, remainder taken from reference TRBV5-1 and TRBJ2-1, is KAGVTQTPRYLIKTRGQQVTLSCSPISGHRSVSWYQQTPGQGLQFLFEYFSETQRNKGNFPGRFSGRQFSNSRSEMNVSTLELGDSALYLCASSWGDRSYNEQFFGPGTRLTVL.